One and the same sample provided the 5 T cell receptor beta chains below, sequenced in a study of OX40 agonist ivuxolimab in advanced cancers. Clones were sequenced by immunoSEQ multiplex PCR, and TCRdb holds only the in-frame ones, with some missing. The table has about 100,000 clones, more than 85% seen once. Source: CD4+ or CD8+ T cells sorted from blood, taken in a trial of the OX40 agonist ivuxolimab. The receptors come from an adult with an advanced solid tumor such as melanoma, head and neck, liver or kidney cancer.

In this sample, this clone turned up a few times. This chain connects TRBV7-2 to TRBJ1-5; D gene unclear. Trimming shortened V by 2 bases and J by 0 bases, and 8 bases separated the two germline ends. The CDR3 totals 15 residues. Germline loops: CDR1 SGHTA, CDR2 FQGNSA. CDR3 coding DNA: TGTGCCAGCAGCTTACTTGGATATAGCAATCAGCCCCAGCATTTT. Translated, it gives CASSLLGYSNQPQHF.

This chain links TRBV2 with TRBJ1-1; D may be TRBD1 (6 bases). CDR1 and CDR2 (germline): SNHLY, FYNNEI. The CDR3 totals 15 residues. V gave up 2 bases and J gave up 1 base, with 11 bases separating them. CDR3 protein: CASSEQGTGNTEAFF. CDR3 DNA: TGTGCCAGCAGTGAACAGGGGACGGGGAACACTGAAGCTTTCTTT.

V and J are TRBV7-9 and TRBJ2-1; D possibly corresponds to TRBD2 (7 bases). The length of the CDR3 is 15 residues. The germline gives CDR1 SEHNR, CDR2 FQNEAQ (reference sequence). V was cut by 4 bases and J by 2 bases, with 12 bases left in between. The DNA for the CDR3 is TGTGCCAGCAGCTCGAGGGGGGGCCCCTACAATGAGCAGTTCTTC. Translation gives CASSSRGGPYNEQFF.

The chain uses TRBV15 and TRBJ2-3; 7 nucleotides align to TRBD1. V dropped 5 bases and J dropped 5; count of bases not matched to a gene: 4. The V gene's germline CDR1 is LNHNV and CDR2 YYDKDF (reference sequence). The CDR3 extends over 13 amino acids. Here the CDR3 reads CATSLQGVDTQYF. The DNA of the CDR3 is TGTGCCACCAGCCTCCAGGGGGTAGATACGCAGTATTTT.

The V and J genes are TRBV7-9 and TRBJ2-5; 8 nucleotides align to TRBD2. The CDR3 length is 13 residues. J gave up 7 bases and V 4 bases, and 5 bases lay outside the gene matches. Germline loops: CDR1 SEHNR, CDR2 FQNEAQ (reference sequence). This CDR3 is CASSSDGRGTQYF. CDR3 coding DNA: TGTGCCAGCAGCTCCGACGGGAGGGGGACCCAGTACTTC.